Listed here are 28 T cell receptor beta chains from one sample, sequenced in a study of blood T cell repertoires in COVID-19. Assay: immunoSEQ multiplex PCR; the TCRdb copy retains only in-frame clones and omits some. The table shows 200,000 to 250,000 clones, with 88% occurring only once. Material: PBMCs or T cells enriched from blood (not recorded which). The source of these receptors is a woman younger than 45 who had recovered from COVID-19.

The V gene is TRBV4-3, the J gene TRBJ2-3; D might be TRBD2 (5 bases). This CDR3 region has 15 residues. Germline V CDR1 and CDR2: LGHNA, YSLEER. Trimming cost V 4 bases and J 1 base, with 12 bases left between them. Written as DNA, the CDR3 is TGCGCCAGCAGCCCAGTCAAGAGGGGCACAGATACGCAGTATTTT. This codes for CASSPVKRGTDTQYF.

The chain is built from TRBV29-1 and TRBJ2-1, with no clear D. Germline CDR1 and CDR2: SQVTM and ANQGSEA. The CDR3 covers 13 residues. Trimming cost V 7 bases and J 0 bases, with 10 bases left between them. CDR3 residues: CSAAIGSYNEQFF. CDR3 DNA sequence: TGCAGCGCTGCGATCGGCTCCTACAATGAGCAGTTCTTC.

The chain recombines TRBV19 with TRBJ2-2, with D possibly being TRBD1 (6 bases). CDR1 and CDR2 (germline): LNHDA, SQIVND (reference sequence). Trimming removed 5 bases at V and 1 base at J, with 17 bases between. The CDR3 spans 17 residues. CDR3 region: CASSFDRFTLNTGELFF. The CDR3 DNA reads TGTGCCAGTAGTTTTGACAGGTTTACATTGAACACCGGGGAGCTGTTTTTT.

The V and J genes are TRBV9 and TRBJ2-2, with a weak D call TRBD1 (6 bases). Germline CDR1 reads SGDLS; CDR2 reads YYNGEE. This CDR3 region has 15 residues. With 3 bases removed from V and 1 base from J, the gap between germline ends came to 10 bases. CDR3 protein: CASSGTQGNTGELFF. The CDR3 bases are TGTGCCAGCAGCGGGACACAGGGGAACACCGGGGAGCTGTTTTTT.

This clone was recorded only once. The V gene is TRBV6-5, the J gene TRBJ2-5; TRBD2 matches 8 bases. V lost 7 bases, J lost 3 bases, and 1 base stayed unmatched. The CDR3 covers 12 residues. Germline V gives CDR1 MNHEY, CDR2 SVGAGI. In DNA, the CDR3 is TGTGCCAGCAAGCGGGGGAAAGAGACCCAGTACTTC. This gives the protein CASKRGKETQYF.

V and J are TRBV6-5 and TRBJ2-3, with 8 bases that match TRBD2. V lost 6 bases, J lost 3 bases, and 5 bases stayed unmatched. CDR1 is MNHEY, CDR2 SVGAGI, per germline. The CDR3 is made up of 14 amino acids. CDR3 coding DNA: TGTGCCAGCAGGTCCGGGACTAGTACAGATACGCAGTATTTT. Protein: CASRSGTSTDTQYF.

The CDR3 bases are TGCGCCAGCAGCTTCGGGGAGTCGCTTCATGGAAAACTGTTTTTT. It encodes CASSFGESLHGKLFF. This chain uses TRBV5-1 with TRBJ1-4; D is uncertain. Germline values: CDR1 SGHRS, CDR2 YFSETQ. The CDR3 is 15 amino acids. Trimming removed 2 bases from V and 10 bases from J, with 18 bases in between.

The gene calls are TRBV7-9 and TRBJ2-3; 15 nucleotides agree with TRBD2. This CDR3 region has 15 residues. Germline V gives CDR1 SEHNR, CDR2 FQNEAQ (reference sequence). V gave up 5 bases and J gave up 6 bases; unmatched junction bases: 3. In DNA form, the CDR3 reads TGTGCCAGCAGCATAGGGACTAGCGGGGGGGATACGCAGTATTTT. Its translation: CASSIGTSGGDTQYF.

The J gene is TRBJ1-2, the V gene TRBV4-2, with D possibly TRBD1 on 5 matching bases. Germline loops: CDR1 LGHNA, CDR2 YNFKEQ. Trimming took 0 bases from V and 2 from J, leaving 7 bases between them. The CDR3 covers 14 residues. In nucleotides, the CDR3 is TGTGCCAGCAGCCAAGATAAGGGGAACTATGGCTACACCTTC. Its protein product is CASSQDKGNYGYTF.

This clone was seen a few times. The chain links TRBV7-6 to TRBJ2-3; no reliable D call. Germline V gene lookup returns CDR1 SGHVS and CDR2 FNYEAQ. CDR3 length: 16 amino acids. The V gene lost 5 bases and the J gene lost 0 bases, with 15 bases spanning the gap. CDR3 sequence reads: CASSPRALESTDTQYF. The CDR3 nucleotides are TGTGCCAGCAGCCCCCGCGCCCTAGAGAGCACAGATACGCAGTATTTT.

This chain joins TRBV4-1 and TRBJ1-5; TRBD1 agrees at 7 bases. CDR3 length: 15 residues. J gave up 1 base and V 5 bases, and 5 bases lay outside the gene matches. The germline gives CDR1 MGHRA, CDR2 YSYEKL. CDR3 nucleotides: TGCGCCAGCAGCGCGACGGGACAGAGCAATCAGCCCCAGCATTTT. Amino acids: CASSATGQSNQPQHF.

This chain joins TRBV7-2 and TRBJ1-6; 11 bases align to TRBD1. Trimming cost V 5 bases and J 5 bases; bases outside gene matches: 5. The CDR3 sequence is 16 residues long. The germline CDR1 and CDR2 sequences are SGHTA and FQGNSA. The CDR3 DNA reads TGTGCCAGCAGCCAGAAGGACAGGGGGCATAATTCACCCCTCCACTTT. Translating gives CASSQKDRGHNSPLHF.

The genes are TRBV19 and TRBJ1-2; the match to TRBD1 covers 8 bases. In germline, CDR1 is LNHDA, CDR2 SQIVND (reference sequence). V was clipped by 0 bases and J by 4 bases; unmatched bases: 4. CDR3 size: 15 residues. CDR3 amino acids: CASSIDAGGAYGYTF. The DNA of the CDR3 is TGTGCCAGTAGTATAGACGCAGGGGGCGCCTATGGCTACACCTTC.

The chain recombines TRBV27 with TRBJ1-2; TRBD1 is a possible D gene (6 bases). V lost 5 bases, J lost 1 base, and 8 bases lay in between. The V gene's germline CDR1 is MNHEY and CDR2 SMNVEV (reference sequence). This CDR3 has 13 amino acids. The CDR3: CASSTGLNYGYTF. The CDR3 DNA is TGTGCCAGCAGTACAGGGCTTAACTATGGCTACACCTTC.

V and J are TRBV7-6 and TRBJ2-5; D is unclear. The V end was cut by 0 bases, the J end by 4 bases, with 12 bases between. The CDR3 spans 15 residues. The V gene's germline CDR1 is SGHVS and CDR2 FNYEAQ. The CDR3 spells CASSLAFSLSETQYF. The DNA of the CDR3 is TGTGCCAGCAGCTTAGCGTTTAGCCTGTCAGAGACCCAGTACTTC. The whole variable domain, filled in from reference TRBV7-6 and TRBJ2-5, reads GAGVSQSPRYKVTKRGQDVALRCDPISGHVSLYWYRQALGQGPEFLTYFNYEAQQDKSGLPNDRFSAERPEGSISTLTIQRTEQRDSAMYRCASSLAFSLSETQYFGPGTRLLVL.

The genes are TRBV5-1 and TRBJ2-3, with TRBD2 identical over 8 bases. The CDR3 extends over 16 amino acids. Per the germline V gene, CDR1 is SGHRS and CDR2 is YFSETQ. V shed 2 bases, J shed 4 bases, and the junction held 9 bases outside the gene matches. This CDR3 reads CASSFRGGRNADTQYF. The DNA for the CDR3 is TGCGCCAGCAGCTTTCGGGGGGGACGGAACGCAGATACGCAGTATTTT. Full variable domain (outside the CDR3, taken from reference TRBV5-1 and TRBJ2-3): KAGVTQTPRYLIKTRGQQVTLSCSPISGHRSVSWYQQTPGQGLQFLFEYFSETQRNKGNFPGRFSGRQFSNSRSEMNVSTLELGDSALYLCASSFRGGRNADTQYFGPGTRLTVL.

V is TRBV19 and J is TRBJ1-1; D might be TRBD1 (6 bases). This CDR3 region has 14 residues. Trimming removed 10 bases from V and 0 bases from J, with 15 bases in between. CDR1 LNHDA and CDR2 SQIVND come from the germline V gene (reference sequence). CDR3: CATRLDSMNTEAFF. As DNA, the CDR3 is TGTGCCACCCGCTTGGACAGCATGAACACTGAAGCTTTCTTT.

J is TRBJ1-3 and V is TRBV21-1; the table's D gene call, TRBD1, was not cross checked with the DNA. TRBV21-1 is tagged as a pseudogene. CDR3 size: 18 residues. CDR3 in DNA: TGTGCCAGCAGCAAATTGGGTGCAGTTAGGTTGGGCGGAAACACCATATATTTT. It translates to CASSKLGAVRLGGNTIYF.

The CDR3 here is CASSHRDSLYEQYF. The DNA for the CDR3 is TGCGCCAGCAGCCACCGGGACAGCCTCTACGAGCAGTACTTC. The V call is TRBV4-1, the J call TRBJ2-7, with TRBD1 matching 7 bases. The CDR3 runs 14 residues. Per the germline V gene, CDR1 is MGHRA and CDR2 is YSYEKL. Unmatched junction bases numbered 5, after V lost 3 bases and J lost 3 bases.

This clone was seen a single time. The chain is built from TRBV5-1 and TRBJ2-6; TRBD1 might be the D (6 bases). This CDR3 is 15 amino acids long. CDR1 is SGHRS, CDR2 YFSETQ, per germline. With 4 bases removed from V and 1 base from J, the gap between germline ends came to 9 bases. The CDR3 protein is CASSHRASGANVLTF. CDR3 sequence (DNA): TGCGCCAGCAGCCACAGGGCTTCTGGGGCCAACGTCCTGACTTTC.

The DNA for the CDR3 is TGCGCCAGCAGCTTGAGTCAGGGGGCGGTTGATATCACTGAAGCTTTCTTT. It codes for CASSLSQGAVDITEAFF. The chain carries TRBV5-1 and TRBJ1-1; 8 bases map to TRBD1. The CDR3 is made up of 17 amino acids. Germline loops: CDR1 SGHRS, CDR2 YFSETQ. V lost 1 base and J lost 4; bases outside the gene matches: 12. Variable domain in full (rest from reference TRBV5-1 and TRBJ1-1): KAGVTQTPRYLIKTRGQQVTLSCSPISGHRSVSWYQQTPGQGLQFLFEYFSETQRNKGNFPGRFSGRQFSNSRSEMNVSTLELGDSALYLCASSLSQGAVDITEAFFGQGTRLTVV.

The table lists this clone with a count of one. V is TRBV6-2 or TRBV6-3 and J is TRBJ1-6; D is unresolved. The germline V and J ends were trimmed by 6 bases and 9 bases, with 15 bases remaining between them. CDR1 is MNHEY, CDR2 SVGEGT, per germline. The CDR3 runs to 14 residues. CDR3 protein: CASSQWAAGSPLHF. In DNA form, the CDR3 reads TGTGCCAGCAGCCAGTGGGCAGCGGGTTCACCCCTCCACTTT.

This clone was counted only a few times. V gene TRBV21-1 combines with J gene TRBJ1-2. TRBV21-1 counts as a pseudogene. The CDR3 is 12 residues long. The CDR3 here is CASPHSNYGYTF. The CDR3 DNA reads TGTGCCAGCCCCCACTCCAACTATGGCTACACCTTC.

V is TRBV7-8 and J is TRBJ1-5; the D gene is possibly TRBD1 (5 bases). The germline V gene has CDR1 SGHVS and CDR2 FQNEAQ. Trimming took 3 bases from V and 7 from J, leaving 13 bases between them. The CDR3 covers 14 residues. As DNA, the CDR3 is TGTGCCAGCAGCTTGACAGACTCCCGGCAGCCCCAGCATTTT. This translates into CASSLTDSRQPQHF.

The rearrangement joins TRBV5-6 to TRBJ2-3; maybe TRBD2 (6 bases). In germline, CDR1 is SGHDT, CDR2 YYEEEE. CDR3 length: 16 residues. Trimming cost V 1 base and J 0 bases, with 12 bases left between them. The CDR3 coding sequence is TGTGCCAGCAGCTTGAGTCAGACTAGAAGCACAGATACGCAGTATTTT. Amino acids: CASSLSQTRSTDTQYF.

CDR3 protein: CASSVESGGFRNTIYF. CDR3 in DNA: TGTGCCAGCAGCGTAGAGTCAGGGGGATTTCGAAACACCATATATTTT. This chain links TRBV9 with TRBJ1-3, with 7 bases fitting TRBD1. The trim removed 0 bases at V and 5 bases at J, leaving 8 bases unmatched. The CDR3 has 16 residues. CDR1 is SGDLS, CDR2 YYNGEE, per germline.

The chain links TRBV4-1 to TRBJ2-2, with D unclear. The CDR3 length is 16 residues. Germline CDR1 and CDR2: MGHRA and YSYEKL. Trimming shortened V by 3 bases and J by 2 bases, and 13 bases separated the two germline ends. CDR3 sequence reads: CASSHYPRLNTGELFF. In DNA form, the CDR3 reads TGCGCCAGCAGCCACTACCCCCGCCTTAACACCGGGGAGCTGTTTTTT.

This sequence joins TRBV5-1 and TRBJ2-7; D not certain. The CDR3 is 15 amino acids. V was trimmed by 7 bases and J by 0 bases, leaving 17 bases between them. Germline lookup yields CDR1 SGHRS and CDR2 YFSETQ. CDR3 sequence: CASQVEPDNSYEQYF. In DNA form, the CDR3 reads TGCGCCAGCCAAGTCGAACCCGACAACTCCTACGAGCAGTACTTC.